This T cell receptor (beta chain) was identified in a study of neurological immune-mediated disorders (dated by TCRdb to the late 2010s). With regard to the full study: Among the roughly 34 multiple sclerosis patients, approximately 30 had relapsing-remitting MS and 3 had secondary progressive MS. The 95 to 120 TCR-beta libraries covered PBMC samples along with longitudinal samples, technical triplicates, and paired sorted CD4+ and CD8+ T-cell subsets. The cohort comprised roughly 70 subjects: approximately 15 HAM/TSP patients, 34 multiple sclerosis patients and about 20 healthy controls. Using UMI-based sequencing, the study compared peripheral blood TCR-beta repertoires from patients with HTLV-I-associated myelopathy (HAM/TSP), patients with multiple sclerosis, and healthy controls. Broad study findings and their caveats: No clinical or MRI features were associated with the MS cluster, and the authors said that larger cohorts are needed. TCR clonal expansion was highest in HAM/TSP patients and lowest in MS patients, with MS patients falling below even healthy controls. Expanded clones from different subjects shared no identical CDR3 amino acid sequences, which suggests that TCR-beta repertoires were private in all groups. Phylogenetic analysis grouped repertoires from 18 of 34 MS patients into a cluster of related CDR3 sequences, suggesting a possible repertoire-level signature.

For unsorted PBMC libraries, 2 million PBMCs were used after storage in RNAlater at -80 degrees C until RNA extraction. Multiple sclerosis patients were enrolled in a US clinical protocol under which disease progression was evaluated by magnetic resonance imaging. Peripheral blood was subjected to Ficoll-Hypaque density gradient centrifugation to isolate PBMCs, which were then cryopreserved in liquid nitrogen. This clonotype has only a few counts. It lacks a known antigen. No qualities accompany the bases; no much larger clone lies one base away. cDNA was synthesized by template-switch 5'RACE using a primer with a 10-nucleotide random unique molecular identifier that tagged each TCR transcript. Every sequencing run yielded over 170 million TCR-beta sequences covering 15-18 subjects. The RNeasy kit was used to extract total RNA. The KAPA Real-time Library Amplification kit was used to amplify TCR-beta VDJ regions with primers for the TCR constant region and the 5'RACE anchor. Sample indexes and Illumina adaptors were added in a first PCR, and a second PCR then increased library yield. The roughly 650 bp TCR product was size-selected on a 2% E-gel SizeSelection system after Ampure bead purification. Library quality was checked on a Bioanalyzer, concentration was measured with Qubit, and libraries were quantified with the Kapa Library Quantification kit before pooling. An Illumina HiSeq 2500 sequenced the libraries paired-end 2 x 150 bp. To increase sequence diversity, about 25-31% phiX was spiked into each library pool. The original methods were these. Quality-filtered reads were processed with the UMI-based MiGEC pipeline, and over 80% of raw TCR sequences were removed by the MiGEC pipeline during error correction. IMGT germline references were used for alignment of VDJ genes, and clonotypes were defined by a unique CDR3 amino acid sequence together with V-J genes. Clonal expansion, Shannon diversity and CDR3 relatedness (CalcPairwiseDistances, ClusterSamples) were evaluated with VDJtools, and phylogenetic trees were built with CLCbio workbench. A clone was classed as expanded if it had 8 or more unique UMIs, a cutoff based on coefficient-of-variation modelling across technical triplicates. The public reads were quality trimmed at Q25 with fastp and then assembled into clones with MiXCR by TCRdb, keeping productive beta chains. Rows merge per CDR3 protein into single entries with the most common DNA and genes. The V and J calls reflect TCRdb's pipeline rather than the authors' work. The sample table records over 60,000 distinct CDR3 sequences; roughly 5.6% of these occur just once. Clones ranked in the top ten supply about 2.8% of the sample.

The origin of this receptor is a woman in her thirties with multiple sclerosis. The sequencing input was PBMCs.

The CDR3 region has the sequence CASSLEVRHNEQFF. The sequenced DNA: TGCGCCAGCAGCTTGGAGGTTCGGCACAATGAGCAGTTCTTC. The V and J genes are TRBV5-1 and TRBJ2-1; no D gene call is confident. CDR1 and CDR2 are drawn from the germline V gene: SGHRS, YFSETQ. Trimming takes 0 bases from V and 5 bases from J, and the germline ends sit 9 bases apart. Including cysteine and phenylalanine, the CDR3 has 14 amino acids. The retained sequence is limited to the CDR3, 42 bases, with the frame set at the first base.